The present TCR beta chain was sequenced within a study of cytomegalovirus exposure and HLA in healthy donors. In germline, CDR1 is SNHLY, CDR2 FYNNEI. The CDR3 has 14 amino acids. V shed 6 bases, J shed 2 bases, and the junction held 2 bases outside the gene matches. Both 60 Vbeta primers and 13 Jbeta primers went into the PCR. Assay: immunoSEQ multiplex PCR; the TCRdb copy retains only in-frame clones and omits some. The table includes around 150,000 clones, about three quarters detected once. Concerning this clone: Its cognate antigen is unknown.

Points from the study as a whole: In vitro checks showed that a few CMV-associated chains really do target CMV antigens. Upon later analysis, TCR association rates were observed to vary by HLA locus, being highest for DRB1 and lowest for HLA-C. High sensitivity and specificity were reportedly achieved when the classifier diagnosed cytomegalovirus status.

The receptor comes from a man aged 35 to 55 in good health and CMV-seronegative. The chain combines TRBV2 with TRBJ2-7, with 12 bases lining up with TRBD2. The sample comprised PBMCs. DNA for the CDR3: TGTGCCAGCAGCTGGACTAGCGGGACCTACGAGCAGTACTTC. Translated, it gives CASSWTSGTYEQYF.